This T cell receptor (beta chain) appears in the sequencing data of a study of CD8+ T cells in alopecia areata. Study-level findings and limits: Mice showed TCR sharing more clearly than patients did, possibly owing to HLA.

The investigators collected lesional scalp punch biopsies and peripheral blood from alopecia areata patients. PBMCs provided sorted CD4+ and CD8+ T cells. A word on this clone: Its antigen is unknown.

cDNA serving as the sequencing template came from extracted, reverse transcribed RNA. Data came from immunoSEQ multiplex PCR; TCRdb stores just in-frame clones and leaves some out. Of 50,000 to 70,000 clones in the sample, roughly 45% are singletons; the top ten hold just over 50%. V was trimmed by 1 base and J by 0 bases, leaving 9 bases between them. This CDR3 spans 15 amino acids. CDR1 and CDR2 (germline): SNHLY, FYNNEI. The source is a human donor with alopecia areata. V usage is TRBV2 and J usage is TRBJ2-5; the D gene is possibly TRBD2 (5 bases). The material sequenced was NKG2D-low CD8+ T cells sorted from blood. As DNA, the CDR3 is TGTGCCAGCAGTGAAGGGTGGGGAGACCAAGAGACCCAGTACTTC. It is translated as CASSEGWGDQETQYF.